This is a list of T cell receptor beta chains from one sample in a study of beta chain features in type 1 diabetes. Repertoires were generated with immunoSEQ multiplex PCR, while TCRdb's copy carries only in-frame clones and drops some. The sample holds roughly 170,000 clones, 10% to 15% seen once. The source material was central memory CD4+ T cells from blood. The source of these receptors is a woman between 18 and 29 years old in good health. The CDR3 runs from the conserved cysteine through the conserved F or W. The D gene is left open where the match is weak. Rows give clone size only sometimes, using once, few, many, or a class for an expanded clone.

V	J	D	size	CDR3	DNA
TRBV14	TRBJ2-2	-	-	CASSQVRARVGNTGELFF	-
TRBV14	TRBJ1-3	-	-	CASSQRTADSGNTIYF	TGTGCCAGCAGCCAAAGGACAGCCGACTCTGGAAACACCATATATTTT
TRBV5-1	TRBJ2-1	TRBD2	-	CASSGGGLAGEQGEQFF	TGCGCCAGCAGCGGGGGGGGACTAGCGGGAGAGCAAGGTGAGCAGTTCTTC
TRBV30	TRBJ2-5	-	-	CAWARQSETQYF	TGTGCCTGGGCCAGACAGTCAGAGACCCAGTACTTC
TRBV5-1	TRBJ2-1	TRBD1	few	CASSRQGGGSYNEQFF	TGCGCCAGCAGCCGACAGGGGGGAGGGTCCTACAATGAGCAGTTCTTC
TRBV29-1	TRBJ2-1	-	-	CSVAIAGESYNEQFF	TGCAGCGTGGCTATAGCCGGGGAAAGTTACAATGAGCAGTTCTTC
TRBV18	TRBJ2-7	TRBD1	few	CASSPDRGPTYEQYF	TGTGCCAGCTCACCAGACAGGGGGCCTACCTACGAGCAGTACTTC
TRBV5-4	TRBJ2-1	TRBD2	-	CASSPGGPNHNEQFF	TGTGCCAGCAGCCCGGGGGGACCGAATCACAATGAGCAGTTCTTC
TRBV5-4	TRBJ2-5	TRBD2	few	CASSLVSSGTETQYF	TGTGCCAGCAGCTTGGTTTCTAGCGGGACGGAGACCCAGTACTTC
TRBV6-5	TRBJ1-5	TRBD1	-	CASSPQGANQPQHF	TGTGCCAGCAGTCCACAGGGGGCGAATCAGCCCCAGCATTTT
TRBV7-9	TRBJ2-4	-	-	CASSLILGQDIQYF	TGTGCCAGCAGCTTAATTCTCGGTCAGGACATTCAGTACTTC
TRBV30	TRBJ1-5	-	-	CAWSVRGGSAANQPQHF	TGTGCCTGGAGTGTACGAGGAGGGTCAGCGGCGAATCAGCCCCAGCATTTT
TRBV5-1	TRBJ2-2	TRBD1	few	CASSVTGFTGELFF	TGCGCCAGCAGCGTGACAGGGTTCACCGGGGAGCTGTTTTTT
TRBV29-1	TRBJ2-5	-	-	CSDYPAGGETQYF	TGCAGCGATTATCCGGCTGGGGGCGAGACCCAGTACTTC
TRBV28	TRBJ1-5	-	few	CASRDFGYQPQHF	TGTGCCAGCAGGGACTTTGGGTATCAGCCCCAGCATTTT
TRBV27	TRBJ2-1	TRBD2	-	CASSLELAGGSYNEQFF	TGTGCCAGCAGTTTAGAGCTAGCGGGAGGTTCCTACAATGAGCAGTTCTTC
TRBV5-4	TRBJ2-3	TRBD2	-	CASSQDPMFGGRRGDTQYF	TGTGCCAGCAGCCAAGATCCCATGTTCGGCGGGAGGCGTGGAGATACGCAGTATTTT
TRBV11-3	TRBJ2-3	-	few	CASSQTRNTDTQYF	TGTGCCAGCAGTCAGACTAGGAACACAGATACGCAGTATTTT
TRBV6-5	TRBJ2-7	-	-	CASSRDIYEQYF	TGTGCCAGCAGCCGAGACATTTACGAGCAGTACTTC
TRBV7-3	TRBJ1-6	-	few	CASSLAGQGETPLHF	TGTGCCAGCAGCTTAGCAGGGCAAGGGGAAACACCCCTCCACTTT
TRBV2	TRBJ1-5	TRBD1	-	CASSDEGASNQPQHF	TGTGCCAGCAGTGATGAGGGGGCTAGCAATCAGCCCCAGCATTTT
TRBV11-2	TRBJ2-1	TRBD2	-	CASSLLAGGVNEQFF	TGTGCCAGCAGCTTATTAGCGGGAGGAGTAAATGAGCAGTTCTTC
TRBV7-8	TRBJ2-1	-	-	CASSPSAARDEQFF	TGTGCCAGCAGCCCATCGGCGGCGAGGGATGAGCAGTTCTTC
TRBV19	TRBJ1-5	-	-	CASMWPQSNQPQHF	TGTGCCAGTATGTGGCCACAGAGCAATCAGCCCCAGCATTTT
TRBV6-1	TRBJ1-5	TRBD1	-	CASRPGQDNQPQHF	TGTGCCAGCAGGCCGGGACAGGACAATCAGCCCCAGCATTTT
TRBV18	TRBJ2-7	-	-	CASSPPRDSTYEQYF	TGTGCCAGCTCACCACCGCGAGACAGCACCTACGAGCAGTACTTC
TRBV19	TRBJ1-2	-	few	CASSPRTVVDYGYTF	TGTGCCAGTAGTCCCCGGACAGTCGTCGACTATGGCTACACCTTC
TRBV28	TRBJ2-1	-	-	CASSSTGFIEAEQFF	TGTGCCAGCAGTTCAACGGGTTTCATAGAGGCCGAGCAGTTCTTC
TRBV28	TRBJ2-7	TRBD1	-	CASRRTGSYEQYF	TGTGCCAGCAGGAGGACAGGTTCCTACGAGCAGTACTTC
TRBV30	TRBJ1-4	-	-	CAWSVIEKLFF	TGTGCCTGGAGTGTTATCGAAAAACTGTTTTTT
TRBV20-1	TRBJ1-1	-	few	CSALRVTEAFF	TGCAGTGCCCTGAGAGTTACTGAAGCTTTCTTT
TRBV11-2	TRBJ2-3	TRBD2	-	CASSLGMREGQNTQYF	TGTGCCAGCAGCTTGGGGATGAGGGAGGGTCAGAATACGCAGTATTTT
TRBV2	TRBJ2-1	-	-	CASRLQGLEGEQFF	TGTGCCAGCAGGTTACAGGGGTTGGAGGGTGAGCAGTTCTTC
TRBV29-1	TRBJ2-7	TRBD2	-	CSVVRGGSYEQYF	TGCAGCGTTGTTCGGGGGGGATCCTACGAGCAGTACTTC
TRBV7-9	TRBJ2-7	-	once	CASSLGGQKAYEQYF	TGTGCCAGCAGCTTAGGGGGGCAGAAAGCCTACGAGCAGTACTTC